This T cell receptor beta chain was captured in a study of intratumoral heterogeneity in liver cancer. Across the whole study: With a median age of 63 years, most patients were men.

Germline CDR1 SNHLY, CDR2 FYNNEI. V was pared by 10 bases and J by 6 bases, with 18 bases of the junction left unmatched. The CDR3 is 16 amino acids. The protocol was immunoSEQ multiplex PCR, while the TCRdb copy is restricted to in-frame clones and leaves out a portion. This sample carries thousands of clones, approximately 72% of them seen once, and the ten largest clones take around a fifth. Details on this clone: Its antigen is not known.

Before surgical resection, these early-stage hepatocellular carcinoma patients received no treatment. Samples came from areas without visible necrosis or hemorrhage. Findings and caveats of the study: Tumor-infiltrating lymphocytes were acknowledged as under-represented in the sampling.

The chain has TRBV2 and TRBJ2-1, with 7 bases matching TRBD1. The material sequenced was tumor-adjacent normal tissue, taken before any cancer treatment. The TCR comes from a man between 65 and 80 years old with hepatocellular carcinoma. In DNA, the CDR3 is TGTGCCATCTTTATGGGGTCAGGGGGAAGGTTCAATGAGCAGTTCTTC. Residues: CAIFMGSGGRFNEQFF.